This TCR beta chain was sequenced for a study of response to subunit inactivated influenza vaccine. A few counts support this clonotype. Its antigen is currently unknown. The CDR3 covers 16 residues. Unmatched junction bases numbered 5, after V lost 3 bases and J lost 4 bases. The germline CDR1 and CDR2 sequences are LGHNA and YSLEER. Using its own MiXCR run on the RT-PCR reads, TCRdb lists one record per CDR3 protein. The table includes about 520,000 distinct CDR3 sequences, over 25% detected once. Study-level findings and limits: New T cells are recruited in small numbers by each seasonal influenza vaccination, according to the authors' suggestion.

The chain employs TRBV4-3 and TRBJ1-6; 8 positions match TRBD1. Sequenced here: CD4+ T cells sorted from PBMCs, sampled around 5 days after vaccination. This clonotype was sampled from a man aged 45 to 65 who received an inactivated influenza vaccine. CDR3 nucleotides: TGCGCCAGCAGCCAGGGGACAGGATTTTATAATTCACCCCTCCACTTT. Translating gives CASSQGTGFYNSPLHF.